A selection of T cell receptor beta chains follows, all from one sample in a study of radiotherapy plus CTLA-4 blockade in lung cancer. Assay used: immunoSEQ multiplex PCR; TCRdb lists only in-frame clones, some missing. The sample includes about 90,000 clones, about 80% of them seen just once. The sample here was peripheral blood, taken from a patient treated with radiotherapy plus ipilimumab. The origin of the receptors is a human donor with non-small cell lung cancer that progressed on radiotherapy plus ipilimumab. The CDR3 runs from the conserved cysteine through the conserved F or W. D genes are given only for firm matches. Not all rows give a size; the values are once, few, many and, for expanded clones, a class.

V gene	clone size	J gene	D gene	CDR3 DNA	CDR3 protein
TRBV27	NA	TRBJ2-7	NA	TGTGCCAGCAGTTCCCGGGGGACGAGATCCTACGAGCAGTACTTC	CASSSRGTRSYEQYF
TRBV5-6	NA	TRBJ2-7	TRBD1	TGTGCCAGCAGCTTGCGACAGGGGAGAGAGCAGTACTTC	CASSLRQGREQYF
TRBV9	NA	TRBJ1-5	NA	TGTGCCAGCAGCGTAGGTAGGGGGGATAGCAATCAGCCCCAGCATTTT	CASSVGRGDSNQPQHF
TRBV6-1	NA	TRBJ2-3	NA	TGTGCCAGCAGTGAGTCGAACCGGCCCCATACGCAGTATTTT	CASSESNRPHTQYF
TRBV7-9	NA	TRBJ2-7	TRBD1	TGTGCCAGCAGCCCAAAGACGGACAGGGACTACGAGCAGTACTTC	CASSPKTDRDYEQYF
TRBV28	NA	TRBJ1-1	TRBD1	TGTGCCAGCAGTGCGACAGGGTATGCGAACACTGAAGCTTTCTTT	CASSATGYANTEAFF
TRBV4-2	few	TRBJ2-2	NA	TGTGCCAGCAGCCAAGACGCTAGGGTTTCCGGGGAGCTGTTTTTT	CASSQDARVSGELFF
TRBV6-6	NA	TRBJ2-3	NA	TGTGCCAGCAGTTACGAAAGACTACGCGCAGATACGCAGTATTTT	CASSYERLRADTQYF
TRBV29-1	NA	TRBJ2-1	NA	TGCAGCGCTGCAACAGGGCGCCTATCCTACAATGAGCAGTTCTTC	CSAATGRLSYNEQFF
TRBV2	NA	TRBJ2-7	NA	TGTGCCAGTTCGTGGCTGGAAGGCTACGAGCAGTACTTC	CASSWLEGYEQYF